The 22 T cell receptor beta chains below all came from one sample that was sequenced in a study of T cell changes during pregnancy in multiple sclerosis. The protocol was immunoSEQ multiplex PCR, while the TCRdb copy is restricted to in-frame clones and leaves out a portion. The profile shows tens of thousands of clones, 85% to 95% of them singletons. The sample here was peripheral blood, taken in the second trimester of pregnancy. Source of these receptors: a female donor in good health, enrolled as a control in a pregnancy study.

The V gene is TRBV5-4, the J gene TRBJ1-5, with 11 bases that match TRBD1. Per the germline V gene, CDR1 is SGHNT and CDR2 is YYREEE (reference sequence). The CDR3 has 15 residues. V lost 4 bases, J lost 5 bases, and 5 bases stayed unmatched. The chain's CDR3 is CASSRMGQGDQPQHF. The CDR3 coding sequence is TGTGCCAGCAGCAGAATGGGACAGGGGGATCAGCCCCAGCATTTT. Using reference TRBV5-4 and TRBJ1-5 for the parts outside the CDR3, the full variable domain is ETGVTQSPTHLIKTRGQQVTLRCSSQSGHNTVSWYQQALGQGPQFIFQYYREEENGRGNFPPRFSGLQFPNYSSELNVNALELDDSALYLCASSRMGQGDQPQHFGDGTRLSIL.

The gene calls are TRBV6-5 and TRBJ2-7; D uncertain. V was shortened by 5 bases and J by 2 bases, with 4 bases between the two germline ends. CDR3 size: 11 residues. Looked up from germline, CDR1 is MNHEY and CDR2 is SVGAGI. Here the CDR3 reads CASSQTYEQYF. In nucleotides, the CDR3 is TGTGCCAGCAGTCAGACCTACGAGCAGTACTTC.

This clone has a single count. As DNA, the CDR3 is TGTGCCAGTAGTGTTTTTCCCACCGAGGCAGATACGCAGTATTTT. It is translated as CASSVFPTEADTQYF. The chain recombines TRBV19 with TRBJ2-3, with no clear D. The germline V gene encodes CDR1 LNHDA and CDR2 SQIVND (reference sequence). The CDR3 runs 15 residues. V was clipped by 5 bases and J by 4 bases, with 16 bases between them.

This chain joins TRBV11-2 and TRBJ1-2; 7 bases match TRBD1. Germline loops: CDR1 SGHAT, CDR2 FQNNGV. V lost 4 bases and J lost 6; bases outside the gene matches: 5. The CDR3 has 13 amino acids. The CDR3 nucleotides are TGTGCCAGCAGCTCAGGGGGGAAGAATGGCTACACCTTC. This translates into CASSSGGKNGYTF.

The chain combines TRBV29-1 with TRBJ1-1; TRBD1 matches 7 bases. The CDR3 runs 14 residues. Per germline, CDR1 SQVTM and CDR2 ANQGSEA. V shed 0 bases, J shed 1 base, and the junction held 2 bases outside the gene matches. The CDR3 spells CSVEDRDRNTEAFF. Written as DNA, the CDR3 is TGCAGCGTTGAAGATAGGGACAGGAACACTGAAGCTTTCTTT.

The CDR3 coding sequence is TGTGCCAGCACCCTCCAGGGGGTGGGGGGTGGCTACACCTTC. Amino acids: CASTLQGVGGGYTF. The gene calls are TRBV5-4 and TRBJ1-2; 7 nucleotides match TRBD1. Germline loops: CDR1 SGHNT, CDR2 YYREEE (reference sequence). With 6 bases clipped from V and 7 bases from J, the junction kept 12 bases outside the gene matches. The CDR3 runs 14 residues.

The V gene is TRBV9, the J gene TRBJ1-5, with TRBD1 identical over 8 bases. With V trimmed by 0 bases and J by 7 bases, 3 bases remained unmatched. Germline V CDR1 and CDR2: SGDLS, YYNGEE. The CDR3 length is 14 residues. The CDR3 spells CASSVAGGGQPQHF. The CDR3 nucleotides read TGTGCCAGCAGCGTAGCAGGGGGCGGGCAGCCCCAGCATTTT. Together with reference TRBV9 and TRBJ1-5, the CDR3 gives the full variable domain: DSGVTQTPKHLITATGQRVTLRCSPRSGDLSVYWYQQSLDQGLQFLIQYYNGEERAKGNILERFSAQQFPDLHSELNLSSLELGDSALYFCASSVAGGGQPQHFGDGTRLSIL.

This chain joins TRBV9 and TRBJ1-3, with D maybe TRBD1 (6 bases). The CDR3 extends over 16 amino acids. CDR1 is SGDLS and CDR2 is YYNGEE in the germline V gene. V gave up 0 bases and J gave up 3 bases, with 13 bases separating them. DNA for the CDR3: TGTGCCAGCAGCGTAGGCACAGGGATGAGTGGAAACACCATATATTTT. Amino acids: CASSVGTGMSGNTIYF.

The CDR3: CASGLPPGYGYTF. DNA of the CDR3: TGTGCTAGTGGTCTTCCCCCAGGCTATGGCTACACCTTC. The chain employs TRBV12-5 and TRBJ1-2, with no clear D. This CDR3 has 13 residues. Germline V gives CDR1 LGHNT, CDR2 FRNRAP. V was trimmed by 5 bases and J by 4 bases, leaving 11 bases between them.

This chain connects TRBV25-1 to TRBJ1-2; D unresolved. Germline lookup yields CDR1 MGHDK and CDR2 SYGVNS. The CDR3 loop spans 15 amino acids. Trimming pared 0 bases from V and 4 bases from J, leaving 12 bases between. The CDR3 here is CASSEYGQPFYGYTF. CDR3 in DNA: TGTGCCAGCAGTGAATATGGGCAGCCTTTCTATGGCTACACCTTC.

The chain combines TRBV19 with TRBJ2-1; TRBD2 might be the D (6 bases). CDR3 length equals 14 residues. Trimming stripped 6 bases from V and 2 bases from J, with 11 bases between. From germline, CDR1 is LNHDA and CDR2 SQIVND (reference sequence). The CDR3 nucleotides read TGTGCCAGTAGGAGGGACTCCCCCTACAATGAGCAGTTCTTC. The encoded protein is CASRRDSPYNEQFF.

The rearrangement uses TRBV25-1 and TRBJ2-7, with a weak D call TRBD1 (5 bases). Looked up from germline, CDR1 is MGHDK and CDR2 is SYGVNS. The CDR3 length is 11 residues. V lost 5 bases and J 3 bases, leaving 5 bases between the germline ends. The DNA of the CDR3 is TGTGCCAGCAGTCAGGGCTACGAGCAGTACTTC. Its translation: CASSQGYEQYF.

The chain carries TRBV14 and TRBJ2-3; possible D gene TRBD2, 6 bases. Germline V CDR1 and CDR2: SGHDN, FVKESK. Trimming removed 3 bases from V and 8 bases from J, with 21 bases in between. CDR3 length: 16 residues. The CDR3 here is CASSQAGLRGGGTQYF. For the CDR3, the DNA is TGTGCCAGCAGCCAGGCGGGACTTCGGGGTGGGGGTACGCAGTATTTT.

The chain links TRBV7-3 to TRBJ2-2, with 9 bases aligning to TRBD1. Germline lookup yields CDR1 SGHTA and CDR2 FQGTGA. J lost 5 bases, V lost 4 bases, and 8 bases had no gene match. The CDR3 has 16 residues. CDR3 loop: CASSWTGVRGTGELFF. The DNA for the CDR3 is TGTGCCAGCAGCTGGACAGGGGTTAGAGGAACCGGGGAGCTGTTTTTT.

This chain joins TRBV7-9 and TRBJ2-7; D may be TRBD1 (6 bases). The V gene lost 5 bases and the J gene lost 6 bases, with 17 bases spanning the gap. The CDR3 has 14 residues. Germline V gene data show CDR1 as SEHNR and CDR2 as FQNEAQ (reference sequence). The CDR3 coding sequence is TGTGCCAGCAGCCCCGGGACAAGTACGGGCGAGCAGTACTTC. Amino acid sequence: CASSPGTSTGEQYF.

For the CDR3, the DNA is TGTGCCAGTGTCACAGGTCTGAACACTGAAGCTTTCTTT. Translating gives CASVTGLNTEAFF. The chain links TRBV18 to TRBJ1-1; a possible D gene is TRBD1 (5 bases). CDR1 is KGHSH, CDR2 LQKENI, per germline. Between the trimmed V and J ends, which lost 9 bases and 0 bases, there was a span of 11 bases. This CDR3 is built from 13 residues.

The rearrangement links TRBV7-6 to TRBJ1-2; the match to TRBD1 covers 7 bases. V shed 5 bases, J shed 8 bases, and the junction held 11 bases outside the gene matches. Looked up from germline, CDR1 is SGHVS and CDR2 is FNYEAQ. The CDR3 runs 14 residues. The CDR3 DNA sequence: TGTGCCAGCAGCCTCGACAGGGACCTCTTCGGCTACACCTTC. It yields the protein CASSLDRDLFGYTF. Combining the CDR3 with reference TRBV7-6 and TRBJ1-2 gives the whole variable domain GAGVSQSPRYKVTKRGQDVALRCDPISGHVSLYWYRQALGQGPEFLTYFNYEAQQDKSGLPNDRFSAERPEGSISTLTIQRTEQRDSAMYRCASSLDRDLFGYTFGSGTRLTVV.

This chain's CDR3 is CASSLLPGQGAYGYTF. The CDR3 DNA reads as TGTGCCAGCAGCCTACTCCCGGGACAGGGAGCCTATGGCTACACCTTC. This chain joins TRBV7-2 and TRBJ1-2, with 9 nucleotides matching TRBD1. The CDR3 runs to 16 residues. The germline CDR1 and CDR2 sequences are SGHTA and FQGNSA. Trimming cost V 5 bases and J 4 bases; bases outside gene matches: 11.

CDR3 in DNA: TGTGCCAGCAGCGGTGAGAGCTACACCTTC. Translation: CASSGESYTF. J is TRBJ1-2 and V is TRBV6-4; D call uncertain. Germline lookup yields CDR1 MRHNA and CDR2 SNTAGT. The CDR3 has 10 residues. Trimming shortened V by 6 bases and J by 9 bases, and 8 bases separated the two germline ends.

The chain recombines TRBV13 with TRBJ2-1, with 7 bases identical to TRBD1. Unmatched junction bases numbered 4, after V lost 3 bases and J lost 2 bases. Germline CDR1 is PRHDT and CDR2 is FYEKMQ (reference sequence). This CDR3 spans 15 amino acids. The CDR3 DNA follows: TGTGCCAGCAGCTTCGACAGGGCTACCTACAATGAGCAGTTCTTC. This translates into CASSFDRATYNEQFF.

V and J are TRBV7-6 and TRBJ1-5, with 7 bases that match TRBD1. Germline lookup yields CDR1 SGHVS and CDR2 FNYEAQ. The CDR3 contains 17 residues. The trim removed 3 bases at V and 2 bases at J, leaving 10 bases unmatched. Here the CDR3 DNA reads TGTGCCAGCAGCTTGGGTACAGGGGCGAAGGGCAATCAGCCCCAGCATTTT. This encodes CASSLGTGAKGNQPQHF.

V usage is TRBV4-3 and J usage is TRBJ2-1, with D perhaps matching TRBD1 (6 bases). Deletions cut 4 bases from V and 8 bases from J, with 12 bases between. Germline V gene lookup returns CDR1 LGHNA and CDR2 YSLEER. This CDR3 is built from 13 residues. The CDR3 coding sequence is TGCGCCAGCAGCCCTACAGGGTCCGATGAGCAGTTCTTC. It is translated as CASSPTGSDEQFF.